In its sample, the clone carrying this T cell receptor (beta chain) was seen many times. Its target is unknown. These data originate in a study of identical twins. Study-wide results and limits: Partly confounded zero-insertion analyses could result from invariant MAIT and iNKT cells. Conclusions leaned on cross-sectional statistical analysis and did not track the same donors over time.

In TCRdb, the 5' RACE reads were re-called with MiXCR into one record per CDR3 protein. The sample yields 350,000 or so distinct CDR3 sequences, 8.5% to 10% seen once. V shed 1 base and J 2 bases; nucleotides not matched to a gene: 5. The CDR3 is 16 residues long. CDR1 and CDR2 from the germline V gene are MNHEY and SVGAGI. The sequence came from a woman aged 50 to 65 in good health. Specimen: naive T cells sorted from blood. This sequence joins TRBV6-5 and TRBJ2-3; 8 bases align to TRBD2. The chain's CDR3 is CASSYWPGGNTDTQYF. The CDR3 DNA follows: TGTGCCAGCAGTTACTGGCCGGGAGGGAACACAGATACGCAGTATTTT.